The sequence of this T cell receptor (beta chain) was determined in a study of blood T cell repertoires in COVID-19. Germline-derived CDR1 and CDR2 are SGHNT and YYREEE (reference sequence). The CDR3 runs to 16 residues. V was pared by 4 bases and J by 6 bases, with 15 bases of the junction left unmatched. Produced via immunoSEQ multiplex PCR; TCRdb's table is partial and in-frame only. Among about 160,000 clones listed, around 84% were seen once. The sequence was obtained from an older woman with COVID-19, enrolled during active disease. This chain uses TRBV5-4 with TRBJ1-2; 7 nucleotides match TRBD1. The sample taken for sequencing was peripheral blood. The DNA of the CDR3 is TGTGCCAGCAGCGGAGCTAGACAGGGAAGGAGAGATGGCTACACCTTC. Amino acids: CASSGARQGRRDGYTF. Variable domain in full (rest from reference TRBV5-4 and TRBJ1-2): ETGVTQSPTHLIKTRGQQVTLRCSSQSGHNTVSWYQQALGQGPQFIFQYYREEENGRGNFPPRFSGLQFPNYSSELNVNALELDDSALYLCASSGARQGRRDGYTFGSGTRLTVV.